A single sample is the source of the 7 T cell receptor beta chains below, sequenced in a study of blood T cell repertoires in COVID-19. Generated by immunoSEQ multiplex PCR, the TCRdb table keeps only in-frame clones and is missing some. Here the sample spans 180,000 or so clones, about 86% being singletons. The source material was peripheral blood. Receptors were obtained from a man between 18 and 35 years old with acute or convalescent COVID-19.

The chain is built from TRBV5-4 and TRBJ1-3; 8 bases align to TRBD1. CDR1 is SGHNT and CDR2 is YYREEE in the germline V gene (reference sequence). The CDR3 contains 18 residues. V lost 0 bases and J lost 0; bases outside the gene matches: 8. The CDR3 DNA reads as TGTGCCAGCAGCTTGGGCGGAACAGGGGGAAGCTCTGGAAACACCATATATTTT. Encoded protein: CASSLGGTGGSSGNTIYF.

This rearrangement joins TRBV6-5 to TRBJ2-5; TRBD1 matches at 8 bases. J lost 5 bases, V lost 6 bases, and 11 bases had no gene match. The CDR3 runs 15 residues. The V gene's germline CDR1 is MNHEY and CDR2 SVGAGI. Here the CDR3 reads CASSGDRGPVETQYF. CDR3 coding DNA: TGTGCCAGCAGCGGAGACAGGGGCCCGGTCGAGACCCAGTACTTC.

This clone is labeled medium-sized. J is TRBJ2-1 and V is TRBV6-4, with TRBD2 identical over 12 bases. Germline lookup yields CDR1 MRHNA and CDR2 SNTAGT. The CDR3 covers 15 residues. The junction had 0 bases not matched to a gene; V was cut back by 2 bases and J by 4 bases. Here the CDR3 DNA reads TGTGCCAGCAGTGACGGGACTAGCGGGTACAATGAGCAGTTCTTC. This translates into CASSDGTSGYNEQFF.

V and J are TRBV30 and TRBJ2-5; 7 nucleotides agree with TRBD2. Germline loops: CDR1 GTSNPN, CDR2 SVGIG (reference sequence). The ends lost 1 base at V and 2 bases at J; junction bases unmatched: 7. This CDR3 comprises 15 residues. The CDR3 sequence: CAWSGSGVGQETQYF. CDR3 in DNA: TGTGCCTGGAGTGGGAGCGGGGTGGGGCAAGAGACCCAGTACTTC.

CDR3 coding DNA: TGTGCCAGCAGTTACAGGGGACGAGGCACTGAAGCTTTCTTT. Translating gives CASSYRGRGTEAFF. The chain uses TRBV28 and TRBJ1-1, with 7 nucleotides matching TRBD1. CDR3 length: 14 residues. The J segment lost 4 bases and the V segment lost 4 bases, leaving 6 bases of the junction unmatched. CDR1 and CDR2 from the germline V gene are MDHEN and SYDVKM.

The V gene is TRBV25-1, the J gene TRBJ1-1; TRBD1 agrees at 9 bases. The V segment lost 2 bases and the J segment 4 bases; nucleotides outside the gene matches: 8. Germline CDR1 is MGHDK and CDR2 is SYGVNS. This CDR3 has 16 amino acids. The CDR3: CASSEQGQGRSTEAFF. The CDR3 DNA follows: TGTGCCAGCAGTGAACAAGGACAGGGGCGATCCACTGAAGCTTTCTTT.

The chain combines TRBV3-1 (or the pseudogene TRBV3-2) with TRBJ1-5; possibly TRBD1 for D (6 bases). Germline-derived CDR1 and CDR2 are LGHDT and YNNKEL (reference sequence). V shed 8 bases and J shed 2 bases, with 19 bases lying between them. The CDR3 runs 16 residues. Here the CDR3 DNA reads TGTGCCAGCTCCCCCAAGGGGGTATCGGGCAATCAGCCCCAGCATTTT. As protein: CASSPKGVSGNQPQHF.